This T cell receptor beta chain was retrieved from a study of blood T cell repertoires in COVID-19. Study as a whole: Italy, Spain and the United States were the sources of the convalescent and acute COVID-19 samples.

The V and J ends lost 0 bases and 11 bases, in that order; junction bases with no gene match: 6. The germline CDR1 and CDR2 sequences are SGHRS and YFSETQ. The CDR3 is 15 amino acids. A few counts support this clone. Data came from immunoSEQ multiplex PCR; TCRdb stores just in-frame clones and leaves some out. The data show about 160,000 clones, with roughly 90% seen just once and approximately 3% held by the top ten. Input material: peripheral blood. This sequence joins TRBV5-1 and TRBJ1-6; 9 nucleotides agree with TRBD1. The clonotype was recovered from a man aged 55 to 70 with acute or convalescent COVID-19. Here the CDR3 DNA reads TGCGCCAGCAGCTTGGAGGGACAGGGAGTGACACCCCTCCACTTT. It specifies CASSLEGQGVTPLHF. Drawing the rest from reference TRBV5-1 and TRBJ1-6, the complete variable domain is KAGVTQTPRYLIKTRGQQVTLSCSPISGHRSVSWYQQTPGQGLQFLFEYFSETQRNKGNFPGRFSGRQFSNSRSEMNVSTLELGDSALYLCASSLEGQGVTPLHFGNGTRLTVT.